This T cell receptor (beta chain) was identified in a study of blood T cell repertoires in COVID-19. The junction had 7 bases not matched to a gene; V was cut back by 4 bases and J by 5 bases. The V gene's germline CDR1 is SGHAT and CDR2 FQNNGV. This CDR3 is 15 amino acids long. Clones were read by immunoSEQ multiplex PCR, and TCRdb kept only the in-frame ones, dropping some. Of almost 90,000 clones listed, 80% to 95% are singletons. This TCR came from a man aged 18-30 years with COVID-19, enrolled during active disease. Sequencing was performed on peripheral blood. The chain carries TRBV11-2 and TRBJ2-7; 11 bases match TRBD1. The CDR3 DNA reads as TGTGCCAGCAGCTGGCGAGGGACAGGGGGACACGAGCAGTACTTC. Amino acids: CASSWRGTGGHEQYF.